These 27 T cell receptor beta chains were all obtained from the same sample, sequenced in a study of OX40 agonist ivuxolimab in advanced cancers. Libraries were prepared through the immunoSEQ multiplex PCR assay. Not all clones reach the TCRdb copy of this immuneACCESS table, which keeps in-frame sequences only. Checked studies attribute under half of the gap to unresolved V genes and leave the rest unexplained. In all, the sample holds 65,000 to 95,000 clones, and about 90% of those were seen once. The ten top clones hold approximately 0.76% of the sample. Sequencing was performed on CD4+ or CD8+ T cells sorted from blood, taken in a trial of the OX40 agonist ivuxolimab. The receptors stem from an adult with an advanced solid tumor such as melanoma, head and neck, liver or kidney cancer.

The chain recombines TRBV25-1 with TRBJ2-1; 8 bases align to TRBD1. J lost 4 bases, V lost 5 bases, and 10 bases had no gene match. Germline V CDR1 and CDR2: MGHDK, SYGVNS. The CDR3 is made up of 16 amino acids. The CDR3, as DNA: TGTGCCAGCAGTTACGGACAGGGAGGAAGGTACAATGAGCAGTTCTTC. It specifies CASSYGQGGRYNEQFF.

This chain connects TRBV5-1 to TRBJ2-1; possibly TRBD2 for D (6 bases). The germline gives CDR1 SGHRS, CDR2 YFSETQ. V was cut by 0 bases and J by 3 bases, with 10 bases left in between. The CDR3 spans 15 residues. The CDR3 DNA sequence: TGCGCCAGCAGCTTGGCGGGAGAGGTCTACAATGAGCAGTTCTTC. Amino acid sequence: CASSLAGEVYNEQFF.

CDR3 bases: TGTGCCAGCAGCTTAGTACGGGGAGGGGTGAACACTGAAGCTTTCTTT. Its protein product is CASSLVRGGVNTEAFF. The chain joins TRBV7-9 to TRBJ1-1, with a possible D match to TRBD1 (5 bases). CDR3 length equals 16 residues. V was pared by 1 base and J by 0 bases, with 12 bases between. CDR1 SEHNR and CDR2 FQNEAQ come from the germline V gene (reference sequence).

The chain recombines TRBV6-1 with TRBJ2-5, with TRBD2 as a possible D gene (6 bases). Trimming left V 3 bases short and J 4 bases short, with 12 bases between. Germline CDR1 MNHNS, CDR2 SASEGT. The CDR3 loop spans 14 amino acids. The CDR3 sequence: CASSDGGIRETQYF. CDR3 bases: TGTGCCAGCAGTGACGGAGGGATCCGAGAGACCCAGTACTTC.

The CDR3 nucleotides are TGTGCCAGCAGCTTTACTTTAAGGGACAGGTATTACGAGCAGTACTTC. Translation gives CASSFTLRDRYYEQYF. The chain is built from TRBV5-6 and TRBJ2-7, with 8 bases matching TRBD1. The J segment lost 4 bases and the V segment lost 2 bases, leaving 11 bases of the junction unmatched. Germline CDR1 and CDR2: SGHDT and YYEEEE. The CDR3 is 16 amino acids.

V and J are TRBV12-2 and TRBJ2-1. TRBV12-2 is a listed pseudogene. This CDR3 is 16 amino acids long. The CDR3 DNA reads TGTGCAAGTCGCTTAGGGGGTGGCCAGGCTATTAATGAGCAGTTCTTC. Amino acid sequence: CASRLGGGQAINEQFF.

CDR3 in DNA: TGCGCCAGCAGCTTGGGGACAGGGGCGAGTTCACCCCTCCACTTT. This encodes CASSLGTGASSPLHF. The J gene is TRBJ1-6, the V gene TRBV5-1; 9 bases agree with TRBD1. In germline, CDR1 is SGHRS, CDR2 YFSETQ. V trimming: 0 bases; J trimming: 9 bases; junction bases outside the gene matches: 4. This CDR3 is built from 15 residues. The variable domain in full, completed from reference TRBV5-1 and TRBJ1-6, reads KAGVTQTPRYLIKTRGQQVTLSCSPISGHRSVSWYQQTPGQGLQFLFEYFSETQRNKGNFPGRFSGRQFSNSRSEMNVSTLELGDSALYLCASSLGTGASSPLHFGNGTRLTVT.

This clone was seen a handful of times. The chain links TRBV18 to TRBJ2-7, with D perhaps TRBD2 (5 bases). Per the germline V gene, CDR1 is KGHSH and CDR2 is LQKENI. The CDR3 is made up of 16 amino acids. The germline V and J ends were trimmed by 3 bases and 0 bases, with 15 bases remaining between them. The CDR3 nucleotides read TGTGCCAGCTCACCCCCGGGATTCCGTACCTCCTACGAGCAGTACTTC. Its translation: CASSPPGFRTSYEQYF. Based on the CDR3 plus reference TRBV18 and TRBJ2-7, the full variable domain is NAGVMQNPRHLVRRRGQEARLRCSPMKGHSHVYWYRQLPEEGLKFMVYLQKENIIDESGMPKERFSAEFPKEGPSILRIQQVVRGDSAAYFCASSPPGFRTSYEQYFGPGTRLTVT.

The chain has TRBV5-6 and TRBJ1-2; D perhaps matches TRBD1 (6 bases). The germline V gene has CDR1 SGHDT and CDR2 YYEEEE. The CDR3 runs 14 residues. The V gene lost 4 bases and the J gene lost 5 bases, with 15 bases spanning the gap. The chain's CDR3 is CASSPGRGAYGYTF. CDR3 nucleotide sequence: TGTGCCAGCAGCCCCGGGCGGGGGGCTTATGGCTACACCTTC.

The chain couples TRBV5-1 to TRBJ2-4; TRBD2 might be the D (5 bases). With 0 bases removed from V and 3 bases from J, the gap between germline ends came to 13 bases. Germline loops: CDR1 SGHRS, CDR2 YFSETQ. The CDR3 covers 16 residues. CDR3 loop: CASSLGGERVKNIQYF. CDR3 coding DNA: TGCGCCAGCAGCTTGGGTGGGGAGCGCGTCAAAAACATTCAGTACTTC. The whole variable domain, filled in from reference TRBV5-1 and TRBJ2-4, reads KAGVTQTPRYLIKTRGQQVTLSCSPISGHRSVSWYQQTPGQGLQFLFEYFSETQRNKGNFPGRFSGRQFSNSRSEMNVSTLELGDSALYLCASSLGGERVKNIQYFGAGTRLSVL.

The chain carries TRBV20-1 and TRBJ2-1; TRBD1 is a possible D gene (5 bases). The CDR3 spans 11 residues. The germline V and J ends were trimmed by 5 bases and 7 bases, with 9 bases remaining between them. In germline, CDR1 is DFQATT, CDR2 SNEGSKA (reference sequence). CDR3 in DNA: TGCAGTGCTCGCAGGGATAATGAGCAGTTCTTC. Translation gives CSARRDNEQFF.

This clone came up once. CDR3: CASSPGQRNTGELFF. The CDR3 DNA reads as TGCGCCAGCAGCCCCGGACAGAGGAACACCGGGGAGCTGTTTTTT. The chain carries TRBV5-1 and TRBJ2-2; D may be TRBD1 (6 bases). V lost 4 bases and J 1 base, leaving 11 bases between the germline ends. Germline V gene data show CDR1 as SGHRS and CDR2 as YFSETQ. This CDR3 spans 15 amino acids.

The rearrangement links TRBV15 to TRBJ1-5, with D possibly TRBD1 on 5 matching bases. The V gene lost 0 bases and the J gene lost 6 bases, with 15 bases spanning the gap. This CDR3 is 16 amino acids long. The germline gives CDR1 LNHNV, CDR2 YYDKDF (reference sequence). CDR3 sequence: CATSRDARGNSQPQHF. CDR3 DNA sequence: TGTGCCACCAGCAGAGATGCCCGGGGGAACTCTCAGCCCCAGCATTTT. The full variable domain, in which reference TRBV15 and TRBJ1-5 provide the parts outside the CDR3, is DAMVIQNPRYQVTQFGKPVTLSCSQTLNHNVMYWYQQKSSQAPKLLFHYYDKDFNNEADTPDNFQSRRPNTSFCFLDIRSPGLGDTAMYLCATSRDARGNSQPQHFGDGTRLSIL.

The chain has TRBV7-9 and TRBJ2-5; no clear D gene. V was trimmed by 6 bases and J by 4 bases, leaving 9 bases between them. Germline lookup yields CDR1 SEHNR and CDR2 FQNEAQ (reference sequence). This CDR3 region has 12 residues. The CDR3 reads CASSPIGETQYF. CDR3 in DNA: TGTGCCAGCAGTCCTATTGGAGAGACCCAGTACTTC.

This rearrangement joins TRBV19 to TRBJ1-4; D is unclear. This CDR3 is 14 amino acids long. Deletions cut 3 bases from V and 0 bases from J, with 5 bases between. Germline CDR1 reads LNHDA; CDR2 reads SQIVND (reference sequence). The CDR3 is CASSISTTNEKLFF. The CDR3 DNA is TGTGCCAGTAGTATCAGTACAACTAATGAAAAACTGTTTTTT. Variable domain in full (rest from reference TRBV19 and TRBJ1-4): DGGITQSPKYLFRKEGQNVTLSCEQNLNHDAMYWYRQDPGQGLRLIYYSQIVNDFQKGDIAEGYSVSREKKESFPLTVTSAQKNPTAFYLCASSISTTNEKLFFGSGTQLSVL.

V and J are TRBV18 and TRBJ2-3; D may be TRBD1 or TRBD2 (5 bases each). CDR1 is KGHSH, CDR2 LQKENI, per germline. The CDR3 contains 15 residues. The germline V and J ends were trimmed by 0 bases and 2 bases, with 9 bases remaining between them. CDR3 sequence reads: CASSPPGPFTDTQYF. The CDR3 nucleotides read TGTGCCAGCTCACCACCGGGACCGTTCACAGATACGCAGTATTTT.

This clone came up a few times. The chain uses TRBV2 and TRBJ2-1; D is uncertain. The germline gives CDR1 SNHLY, CDR2 FYNNEI. The length of the CDR3 is 13 residues. V was clipped by 9 bases and J by 6 bases, with 15 bases between them. CDR3 in amino acids: CARDRPSGNEQFF. The CDR3 bases are TGTGCCAGGGACCGACCTTCGGGCAATGAGCAGTTCTTC.

The V and J genes are TRBV7-3 and TRBJ2-5; D remains ambiguous. This CDR3 contains 13 residues. In germline, CDR1 is SGHTA, CDR2 FQGTGA. V gave up 5 bases and J gave up 5 bases, with 12 bases separating them. The CDR3, as DNA: TGTGCCAGCAGCCCCCAGATGGGCGAGACCCAGTACTTC. Translated: CASSPQMGETQYF. Complete variable domain (other parts from reference TRBV7-3 and TRBJ2-5): GAGVSQTPSNKVTEKGKYVELRCDPISGHTALYWYRQSLGQGPEFLIYFQGTGAADDSGLPNDRFFAVRPEGSVSTLKIQRTERGDSAVYLCASSPQMGETQYFGPGTRLLVL.

This clone showed up just once. The chain is built from TRBV9 and TRBJ1-2; TRBD1 matches 9 bases. In germline, CDR1 is SGDLS, CDR2 YYNGEE. V shed 4 bases and J 4 bases; nucleotides not matched to a gene: 5. The length of the CDR3 is 14 residues. The CDR3 protein is CASSLGTGIYGYTF. The CDR3 DNA reads as TGTGCCAGCAGCCTAGGGACAGGGATCTATGGCTACACCTTC.

V usage is TRBV4-2 and J usage is TRBJ1-5, with a weak D call TRBD1 (6 bases). The CDR3 consists of 13 residues. Trimming left V 3 bases short and J 6 bases short, with 9 bases between. In germline, CDR1 is LGHNA, CDR2 YNFKEQ. In DNA form, the CDR3 reads TGTGCCAGCAGCCAGAGAGGGGGTCAGCCCCAGCATTTT. Its translation: CASSQRGGQPQHF.

This chain joins TRBV4-3 and TRBJ1-3, with D possibly being TRBD1 (6 bases). From germline, CDR1 is LGHNA and CDR2 YSLEER. V was cut by 3 bases and J by 3 bases, with 15 bases left in between. The length of the CDR3 is 16 residues. This CDR3 is CASSQETSGVGNTIYF. For the CDR3, the DNA is TGCGCCAGCAGCCAGGAAACTTCAGGGGTTGGAAACACCATATATTTT.

The chain uses TRBV2 and TRBJ2-7; no clear D gene. The CDR3 runs to 13 residues. The V end was cut by 7 bases, the J end by 0 bases, with 10 bases between. CDR1 and CDR2 (germline): SNHLY, FYNNEI. CDR3 residues: CASILGNSYEQYF. The CDR3 nucleotides are TGTGCCAGCATTCTTGGCAACTCCTACGAGCAGTACTTC.

J is TRBJ2-6 and V is TRBV5-4; maybe TRBD1 (6 bases). CDR1 is SGHNT, CDR2 YYREEE, per germline (reference sequence). CDR3 length equals 19 residues. Deletions cut 0 bases from V and 0 bases from J, with 16 bases between. The CDR3 here is CASSLGPRQAHSGANVLTF. The CDR3 DNA reads TGTGCCAGCAGCTTGGGGCCAAGACAGGCCCACTCTGGGGCCAACGTCCTGACTTTC.

The chain uses TRBV29-1 and TRBJ2-3, with TRBD2 identical over 8 bases. The J segment lost 1 base and the V segment lost 4 bases, leaving 10 bases of the junction unmatched. Germline CDR1 and CDR2: SQVTM and ANQGSEA. This CDR3 is built from 16 residues. In DNA, the CDR3 is TGCAGCGTTGTTCGGGTTTCGGGAGGGGGCACAGATACGCAGTATTTT. Translated, it gives CSVVRVSGGGTDTQYF.

This clone was seen only once. The rearrangement uses TRBV4-1 and TRBJ2-1; D is perhaps TRBD2 (6 bases). Trimming pared 4 bases from V and 3 bases from J, leaving 16 bases between. The CDR3 has 16 amino acids. Germline V gives CDR1 MGHRA, CDR2 YSYEKL. This chain's CDR3 is CASSRGGLVYYNEQFF. In nucleotides, the CDR3 is TGCGCCAGCAGCCGTGGAGGGCTGGTTTACTACAATGAGCAGTTCTTC.

The V gene is TRBV7-2, the J gene TRBJ2-1; D perhaps matches TRBD2 (5 bases). CDR3 length equals 15 residues. Germline lookup yields CDR1 SGHTA and CDR2 FQGNSA. The V gene lost 5 bases and the J gene lost 5 bases, with 16 bases spanning the gap. CDR3 protein: CASSRLSLPDNEQFF. CDR3 sequence (DNA): TGTGCCAGCAGCAGACTATCCCTACCAGACAATGAGCAGTTCTTC. The variable domain in full, with the rest retrieved from reference TRBV7-2 and TRBJ2-1, is GAGVSQSPSNKVTEKGKDVELRCDPISGHTALYWYRQSLGQGLEFLIYFQGNSAPDKSGLPSDRFSAERTGGSVSTLTIQRTQQEDSAVYLCASSRLSLPDNEQFFGPGTRLTVL.

The rearrangement joins TRBV9 to TRBJ2-3; 8 bases align to TRBD1. CDR1 is SGDLS, CDR2 YYNGEE, per germline. V shed 3 bases and J 5 bases; nucleotides not matched to a gene: 5. CDR3 size: 14 residues. The CDR3, as DNA: TGTGCCAGCAGCGCACGGACAGGGCGAGATACGCAGTATTTT. This translates into CASSARTGRDTQYF.